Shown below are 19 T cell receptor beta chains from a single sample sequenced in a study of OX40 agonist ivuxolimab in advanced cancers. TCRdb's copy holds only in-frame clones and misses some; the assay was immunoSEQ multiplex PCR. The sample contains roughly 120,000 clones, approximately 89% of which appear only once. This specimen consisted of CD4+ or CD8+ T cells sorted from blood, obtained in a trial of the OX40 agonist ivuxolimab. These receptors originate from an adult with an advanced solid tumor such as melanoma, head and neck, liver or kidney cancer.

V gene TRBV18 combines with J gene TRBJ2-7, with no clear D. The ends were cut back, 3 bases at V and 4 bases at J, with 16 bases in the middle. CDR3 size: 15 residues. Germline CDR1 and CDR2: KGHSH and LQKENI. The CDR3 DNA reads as TGTGCCAGCTCACCTATGGCAGCCTCCCAGTACGAGCAGTACTTC. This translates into CASSPMAASQYEQYF.

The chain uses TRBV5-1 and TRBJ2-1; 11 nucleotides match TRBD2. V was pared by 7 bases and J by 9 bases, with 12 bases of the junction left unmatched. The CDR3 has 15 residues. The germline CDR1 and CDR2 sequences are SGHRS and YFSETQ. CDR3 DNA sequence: TGCGCCAGCTACTCGACTAGCGGGGAGGCCAGTGAGCAGTTCTTC. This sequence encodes CASYSTSGEASEQFF.

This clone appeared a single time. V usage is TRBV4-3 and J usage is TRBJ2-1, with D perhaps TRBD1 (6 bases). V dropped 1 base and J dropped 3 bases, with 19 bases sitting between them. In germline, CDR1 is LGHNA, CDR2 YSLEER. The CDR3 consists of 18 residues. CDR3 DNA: TGCGCCAGCAGCCAAGCGTTTACAGGGAAATCGGGCTACAATGAGCAGTTCTTC. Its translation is CASSQAFTGKSGYNEQFF.

The CDR3 sequence is CASSLAVLALNTEAFF. The CDR3 DNA is TGTGCCAGCAGCTTAGCGGTCTTAGCCCTGAACACTGAAGCTTTCTTT. The rearrangement uses TRBV7-2 and TRBJ1-1; D remains ambiguous. Germline-derived CDR1 and CDR2 are SGHTA and FQGNSA. V was cut by 0 bases and J by 0 bases, with 11 bases left in between. The CDR3 loop spans 16 amino acids.

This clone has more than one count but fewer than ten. The CDR3 loop reads CASSSGLAEPTNEQYF. Here the CDR3 DNA reads TGTGCCAGCAGCTCCGGACTAGCGGAGCCCACGAACGAGCAGTACTTC. V usage is TRBV7-9 and J usage is TRBJ2-7; 10 bases are shared with TRBD2. There are 16 residues in the CDR3. J lost 5 bases, V lost 4 bases, and 11 bases had no gene match. Germline lookup yields CDR1 SEHNR and CDR2 FQNEAQ (reference sequence).

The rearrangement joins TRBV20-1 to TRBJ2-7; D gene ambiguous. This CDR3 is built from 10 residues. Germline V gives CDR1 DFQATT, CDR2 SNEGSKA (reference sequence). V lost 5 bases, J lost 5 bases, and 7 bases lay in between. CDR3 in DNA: TGCAGTGCTGGAGCTCACGAGCAGTACTTC. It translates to CSAGAHEQYF.

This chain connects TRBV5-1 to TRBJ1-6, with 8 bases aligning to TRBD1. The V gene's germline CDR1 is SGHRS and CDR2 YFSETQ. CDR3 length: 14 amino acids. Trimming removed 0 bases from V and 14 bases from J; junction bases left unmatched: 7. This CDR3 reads CASSLATGDEALHF. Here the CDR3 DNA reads TGCGCCAGCAGCTTGGCGACAGGGGACGAAGCCCTCCACTTT.

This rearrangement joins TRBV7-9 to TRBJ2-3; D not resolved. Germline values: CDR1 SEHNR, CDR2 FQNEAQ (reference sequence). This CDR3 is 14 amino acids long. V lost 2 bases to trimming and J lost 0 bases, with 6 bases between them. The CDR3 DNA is TGTGCCAGCAGCTTACACGGGAGCACAGATACGCAGTATTTT. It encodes CASSLHGSTDTQYF.

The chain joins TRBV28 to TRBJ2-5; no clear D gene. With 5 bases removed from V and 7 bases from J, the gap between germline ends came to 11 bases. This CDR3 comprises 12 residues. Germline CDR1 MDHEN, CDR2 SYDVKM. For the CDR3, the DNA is TGTGCCAGCAGTCCTCCCCCCATGACCCAGTACTTC. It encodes CASSPPPMTQYF.

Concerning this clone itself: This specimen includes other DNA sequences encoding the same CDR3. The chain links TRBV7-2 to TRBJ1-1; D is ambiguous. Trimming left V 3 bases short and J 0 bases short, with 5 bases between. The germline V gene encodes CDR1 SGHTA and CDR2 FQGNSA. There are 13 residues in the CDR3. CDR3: CASSFGLNTEAFF. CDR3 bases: TGTGCCAGCAGCTTCGGCCTGAACACTGAAGCTTTCTTT. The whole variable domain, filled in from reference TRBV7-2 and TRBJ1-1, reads GAGVSQSPSNKVTEKGKDVELRCDPISGHTALYWYRQSLGQGLEFLIYFQGNSAPDKSGLPSDRFSAERTGGSVSTLTIQRTQQEDSAVYLCASSFGLNTEAFFGQGTRLTVV.

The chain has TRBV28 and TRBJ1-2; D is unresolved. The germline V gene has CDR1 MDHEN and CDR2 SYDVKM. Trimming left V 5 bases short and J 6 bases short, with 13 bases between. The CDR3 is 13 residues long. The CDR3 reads CASSPHRHDGYTF. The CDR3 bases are TGTGCCAGCAGTCCCCACAGACACGATGGCTACACCTTC.

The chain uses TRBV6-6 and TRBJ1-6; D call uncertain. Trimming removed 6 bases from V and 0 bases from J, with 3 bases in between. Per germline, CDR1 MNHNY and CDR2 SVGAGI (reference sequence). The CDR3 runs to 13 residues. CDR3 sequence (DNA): TGTGCCAGCAGCCTCTCCTATAATTCACCCCTCCACTTT. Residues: CASSLSYNSPLHF.

DNA for the CDR3: TGTGCCAGCAGCGTTGTTCAGGTCACCGGGGAGCTGTTTTTT. The encoded protein is CASSVVQVTGELFF. The V call is TRBV9, the J call TRBJ2-2; D uncertain. The CDR3 spans 14 residues. V lost 2 bases, J lost 4 bases, and 9 bases lay in between. The germline CDR1 and CDR2 sequences are SGDLS and YYNGEE.

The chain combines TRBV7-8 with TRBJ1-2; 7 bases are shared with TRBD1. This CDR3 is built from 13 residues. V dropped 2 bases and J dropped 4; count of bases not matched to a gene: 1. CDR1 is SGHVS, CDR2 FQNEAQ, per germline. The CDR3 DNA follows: TGTGCCAGCAGCTTACAGGGGGTCTATGGCTACACCTTC. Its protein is CASSLQGVYGYTF.

CDR3 in amino acids: CASSPGQGNTGELFF. The CDR3 DNA reads TGTGCCAGCTCACCGGGACAGGGGAACACCGGGGAGCTGTTTTTT. The chain recombines TRBV18 with TRBJ2-2; 9 bases agree with TRBD1. The germline V gene encodes CDR1 KGHSH and CDR2 LQKENI. This CDR3 contains 15 residues. V shed 3 bases, J shed 1 base, and the junction held 0 bases outside the gene matches.

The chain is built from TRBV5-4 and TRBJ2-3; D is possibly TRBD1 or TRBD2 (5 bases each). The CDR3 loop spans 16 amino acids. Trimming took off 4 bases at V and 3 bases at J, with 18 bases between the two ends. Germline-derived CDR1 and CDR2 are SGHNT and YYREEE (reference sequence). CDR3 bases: TGTGCCAGCAGCCAACCCGGGGCAAGCAGTACAGATACGCAGTATTTT. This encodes CASSQPGASSTDTQYF.

CDR3 bases: TGTGCCAGCAGCTGGGATAGCGGGAGTAGGAGTGAGCAGTTCTTC. Translation gives CASSWDSGSRSEQFF. This rearrangement joins TRBV5-4 to TRBJ2-1; 9 nucleotides line up with TRBD2. CDR1 and CDR2 (germline): SGHNT, YYREEE (reference sequence). The CDR3 totals 15 residues. V shed 3 bases, J shed 9 bases, and the junction held 10 bases outside the gene matches.

Here the CDR3 DNA reads TGCGCCAGCAGCCAAAGGACCCTTGGGGTAATGAACACTGAAGCTTTCTTT. The encoded protein is CASSQRTLGVMNTEAFF. The V call is TRBV4-1, the J call TRBJ1-1; D gene uncertain. CDR3 size: 17 residues. Per the germline V gene, CDR1 is MGHRA and CDR2 is YSYEKL. Trimming cost V 2 bases and J 0 bases, with 16 bases left between them.

The CDR3 spells CASSGEGGRTDTQYF. In DNA form, the CDR3 reads TGCGCCAGCTCAGGGGAAGGCGGGAGGACAGATACGCAGTATTTT. The chain combines TRBV5-1 with TRBJ2-3, with 8 nucleotides matching TRBD2. The CDR3 has 15 amino acids. Germline V gene lookup returns CDR1 SGHRS and CDR2 YFSETQ. V lost 7 bases to trimming and J lost 3 bases; unmatched junction nucleotides: 10.